In this sample, the clone carrying this T cell receptor (beta chain) turned up once. Its antigen is undetermined. Germline V gives CDR1 DFQATT, CDR2 SNEGSKA (reference sequence). The CDR3 spans 13 residues. V was shortened by 5 bases and J by 1 base, with 11 bases between the two germline ends. Sequencing of TCR beta was carried out in blood CD8+ and CD4+ T cells. This specimen comes from a study of CD8 T cells in Susac syndrome. Overall study results and limits: Acknowledgment was made by the study that its TCR sequencing and HLA analysis involved a relatively small number of individuals.

RNA was extracted with the RNeasy kit, and a quantity of about 0.45 to 1 ug was reverse transcribed using random hexamers. Via MiXCR, TCRdb re-called the immunoSEQ multiplex PCR reads, giving one row per CDR3 protein. The sample holds some 180,000 distinct CDR3 sequences; roughly 94% are singletons and the top ten take 0.085% to 0.1%. The chain combines TRBV20-1 with TRBJ1-2; D perhaps matches TRBD1 (5 bases). Sequencing was carried out using CD4+ T cells from PBMCs. This sequence originates from a human donor with Susac syndrome. As DNA, the CDR3 is TGCAGTGCTGGTGGGACTCTTAACTATGGCTACACCTTC. Translated: CSAGGTLNYGYTF.